One sample yielded the 5 T cell receptor beta chains listed below, sequenced in a study of vaccination and CD4 T cells after COVID-19. Sequencing of DNA taken from cultured CD4+ T cells relied on the Oncomine TCR Beta short-read assay. One entry per CDR3 protein results from TCRdb running MiXCR on the PCR reads. Of around 15,000 distinct CDR3 sequences in the sample, roughly 50% were seen once. Treatment defined: roughly ten-day PBMC culture with coronavirus spike peptide pools or control peptides (ViraFEST assay). These TCRs' antigens remain unknown. The sample was CD4+ T cells from blood, cultured in vitro. These receptors came from a human donor who had recovered from COVID-19.

The CDR3 region has the DNA TGCGCCAGCAGCCTGAATGAGGTTAGGGGGTTTTATGGCTACACCTTC. The encoded protein is CASSLNEVRGFYGYTF. The chain couples TRBV5-1 to TRBJ1-2; maybe TRBD1 (6 bases). Germline V CDR1 and CDR2: SGHRS, YFSETQ. V lost 4 bases, J lost 5 bases, and 21 bases lay in between. This CDR3 has 16 residues.

The chain carries TRBV11-3 and TRBJ1-6, with D hard to call. This CDR3 spans 13 amino acids. Trimming pared 5 bases from V and 7 bases from J, leaving 9 bases between. Germline CDR1 and CDR2: SGHNT and YENEEA. The CDR3 DNA is TGTGCCAGCAGCAGACCGGGAAATTCACCCCTCCACTTT. As protein: CASSRPGNSPLHF.

This clonotype was detected only a few times. V and J are TRBV20-1 and TRBJ1-4; no clear D gene. Germline V gene data show CDR1 as DFQATT and CDR2 as SNEGSKA (reference sequence). This CDR3 region has 13 residues. V lost 4 bases, J lost 0 bases, and 6 bases lay in between. The CDR3 protein is CSAIRATNEKLFF. The CDR3 DNA is TGCAGTGCTATAAGGGCAACTAATGAAAAACTGTTTTTT.

The chain recombines TRBV7-8 with TRBJ1-6, with D possibly TRBD1 on 6 matching bases. Germline CDR1 reads SGHVS; CDR2 reads FQNEAQ. The germline V and J ends were trimmed by 1 base and 7 bases, with 11 bases remaining between them. The CDR3 is 15 residues long. CDR3 region: CASSLVRQANSPLHF. CDR3 DNA: TGTGCCAGCAGCTTAGTCCGACAGGCCAATTCACCCCTCCACTTT.

This clonotype was recorded a few times. V is TRBV7-3 and J is TRBJ1-2; D might be TRBD1 (6 bases). Germline CDR1 reads SGHTA; CDR2 reads FQGTGA. The length of the CDR3 is 12 residues. V was cut by 6 bases and J by 8 bases, with 13 bases left in between. DNA for the CDR3: TGTGCCAGCAGTGCCACAGGGTTCGGCTACACCTTC. Encoded protein: CASSATGFGYTF.